This T cell receptor beta chain was recorded in a study of T cells after yellow fever vaccination. Study-wide results and limits: FACS-sorted repertoires could harbor abundant contaminating bulk-population clonotypes.

CDR3 length equals 16 residues. CDR1 GTSNPN and CDR2 SVGIG come from the germline V gene (reference sequence). Trimming removed 5 bases from V and 9 bases from J; junction bases left unmatched: 19. This clonotype was detected many times. Its target is unknown. TCRdb called the 5' RACE reads again in MiXCR, with one record for every CDR3 protein. The table has 250,000 or so distinct CDR3 sequences, 3.6% seen once. This sequence was found in a man aged 18 to 30 who received the YFV17D yellow fever vaccine. Sequencing was performed on PBMCs, taken 15 days after the yellow fever booster vaccination. The chain employs TRBV30 and TRBJ1-2, with TRBD1 matching 9 bases. The CDR3 sequence: CAWCTGTGHSGSCYTF. The CDR3 coding sequence is TGTGCCTGGTGCACAGGGACAGGGCATTCAGGGAGTTGCTACACCTTC.